The clone carrying this T cell receptor beta chain was seen many times. Its antigen is unknown. These data belong to a study of post-analysis software for immune sequencing data. TCR beta libraries were prepared from cDNA with unique molecular identifiers. There were roughly 0.95 to 10 million T cells, and 450,000 to 550,000 cDNA molecules came from them. TCRdb independently ran MiXCR on the PCR reads; one entry per CDR3 protein. The sample includes hundreds of thousands of distinct CDR3 sequences, 25% to 30% seen only once; the top ten take more than 0.55%. The study's findings and limits: About 5 TRBV segments were more frequent in patients than controls; TRBV5-6, TRBV5-1 and TRBV20-1 belonged to this group.

V was trimmed by 6 bases and J by 3 bases, leaving 9 bases between them. CDR1 is MDHEN and CDR2 is SYDVKM in the germline V gene. This CDR3 is built from 12 residues. Sequenced: blood. The V call is TRBV28, the J call TRBJ2-7, with D unresolved. This TCR derives from a girl aged 5-17 years with multiple sclerosis. The chain's CDR3 is CASSVADYEQYF. The DNA for the CDR3 is TGTGCCAGCAGCGTTGCGGACTACGAGCAGTACTTC.